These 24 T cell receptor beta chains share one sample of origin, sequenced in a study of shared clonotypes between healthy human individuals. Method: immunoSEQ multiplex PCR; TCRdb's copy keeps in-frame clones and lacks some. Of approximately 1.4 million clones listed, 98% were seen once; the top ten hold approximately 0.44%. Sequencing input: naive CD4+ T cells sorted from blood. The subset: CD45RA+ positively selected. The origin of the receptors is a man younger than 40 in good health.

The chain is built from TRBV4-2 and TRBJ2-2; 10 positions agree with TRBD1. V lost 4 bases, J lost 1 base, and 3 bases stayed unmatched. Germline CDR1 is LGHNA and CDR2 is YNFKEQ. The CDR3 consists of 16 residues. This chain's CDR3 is CASSRGQGKNTGELFF. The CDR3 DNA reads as TGTGCCAGCAGCCGGGGACAGGGGAAGAACACCGGGGAGCTGTTTTTT.

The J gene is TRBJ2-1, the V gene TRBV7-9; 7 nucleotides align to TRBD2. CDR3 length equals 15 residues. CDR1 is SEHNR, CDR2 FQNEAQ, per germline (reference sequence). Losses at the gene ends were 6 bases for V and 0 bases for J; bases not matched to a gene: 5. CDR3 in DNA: TGTGCCAGCAGGTTGACTAGCCTCTCCTACAATGAGCAGTTCTTC. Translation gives CASRLTSLSYNEQFF.

CDR3 protein: CASSRNWEVRGEQYF. The CDR3 DNA reads as TGTGCCAGCAGCCGAAACTGGGAGGTGCGTGGCGAGCAGTACTTC. The genes are TRBV7-8 and TRBJ2-7; D possibly corresponds to TRBD2 (6 bases). Germline V CDR1 and CDR2: SGHVS, FQNEAQ. V lost 5 bases to trimming and J lost 6 bases, with 20 bases between them. The CDR3 covers 15 residues. Using reference TRBV7-8 and TRBJ2-7 for the parts outside the CDR3, the full variable domain is GAGVSQSPRYKVAKRGQDVALRCDPISGHVSLFWYQQALGQGPEFLTYFQNEAQLDKSGLPSDRFFAERPEGSVSTLKIQRTQQEDSAVYLCASSRNWEVRGEQYFGPGTRLTVT.

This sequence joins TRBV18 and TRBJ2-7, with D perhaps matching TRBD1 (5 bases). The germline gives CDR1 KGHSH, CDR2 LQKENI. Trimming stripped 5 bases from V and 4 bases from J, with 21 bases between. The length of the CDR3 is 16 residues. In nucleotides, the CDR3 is TGTGCCAGCTCAGCCATGAGAAGTGGACACCAATACGAGCAGTACTTC. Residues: CASSAMRSGHQYEQYF.

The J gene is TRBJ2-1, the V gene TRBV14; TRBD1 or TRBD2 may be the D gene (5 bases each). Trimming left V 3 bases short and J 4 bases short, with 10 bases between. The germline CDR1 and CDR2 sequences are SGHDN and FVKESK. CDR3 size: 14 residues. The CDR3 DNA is TGTGCCAGCAGCCAGGGCGAGGGGTACAATGAGCAGTTCTTC. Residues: CASSQGEGYNEQFF.

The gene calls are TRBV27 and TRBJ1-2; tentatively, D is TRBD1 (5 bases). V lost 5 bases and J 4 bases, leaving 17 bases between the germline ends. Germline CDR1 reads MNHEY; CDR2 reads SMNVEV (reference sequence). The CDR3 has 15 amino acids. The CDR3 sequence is CASSLTSTGPYGYTF. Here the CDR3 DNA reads TGTGCCAGCAGTCTCACCTCTACGGGACCCTATGGCTACACCTTC.

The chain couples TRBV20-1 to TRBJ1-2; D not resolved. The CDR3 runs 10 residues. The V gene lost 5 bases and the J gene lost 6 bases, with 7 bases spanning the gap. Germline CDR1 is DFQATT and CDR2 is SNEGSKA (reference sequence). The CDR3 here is CSALPNGYTF. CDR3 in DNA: TGCAGTGCTCTACCTAATGGCTACACCTTC.

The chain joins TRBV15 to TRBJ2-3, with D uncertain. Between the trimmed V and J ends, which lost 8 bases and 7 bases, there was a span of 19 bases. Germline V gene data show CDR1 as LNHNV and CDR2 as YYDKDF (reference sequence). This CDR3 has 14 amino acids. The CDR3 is CATGPPLIGNTQYF. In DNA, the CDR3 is TGTGCCACCGGTCCCCCACTAATTGGAAATACGCAGTATTTT.

The CDR3 region is CAGGRESAGELFF. The CDR3, as DNA: TGTGCCGGGGGGCGGGAGTCGGCCGGGGAGCTGTTTTTT. This chain links TRBV30 with TRBJ2-2, with D perhaps matching TRBD2 (7 bases). Germline assignment: CDR1 GTSNPN and CDR2 SVGIG (reference sequence). CDR3 size: 13 residues. Trimming removed 8 bases from V and 6 bases from J, with 16 bases in between.

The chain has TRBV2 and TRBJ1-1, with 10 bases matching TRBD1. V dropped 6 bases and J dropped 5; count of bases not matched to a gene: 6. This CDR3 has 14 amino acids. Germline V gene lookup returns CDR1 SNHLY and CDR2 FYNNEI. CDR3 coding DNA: TGTGCCAGCAGGGACGGGACAGGGGTGACTGAAGCTTTCTTT. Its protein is CASRDGTGVTEAFF.

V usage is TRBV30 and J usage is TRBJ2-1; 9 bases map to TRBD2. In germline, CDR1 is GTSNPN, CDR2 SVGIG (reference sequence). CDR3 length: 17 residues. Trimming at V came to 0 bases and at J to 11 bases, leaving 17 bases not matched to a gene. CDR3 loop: CAWSVSRLAGWVDQQFF. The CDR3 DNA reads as TGTGCCTGGAGTGTAAGTCGGCTAGCGGGATGGGTGGATCAGCAGTTCTTC.

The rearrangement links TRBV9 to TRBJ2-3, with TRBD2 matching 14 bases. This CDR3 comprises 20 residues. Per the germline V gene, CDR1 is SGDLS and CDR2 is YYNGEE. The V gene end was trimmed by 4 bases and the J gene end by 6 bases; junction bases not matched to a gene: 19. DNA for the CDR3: TGTGCCAGCAGCCCTCGAAGTCTTCCGGGACTAGCGGGAGCACCGGATACGCAGTATTTT. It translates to CASSPRSLPGLAGAPDTQYF.

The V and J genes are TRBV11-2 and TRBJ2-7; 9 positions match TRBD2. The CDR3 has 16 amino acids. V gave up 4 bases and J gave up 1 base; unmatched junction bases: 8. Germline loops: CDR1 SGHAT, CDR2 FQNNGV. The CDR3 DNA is TGTGCCAGCAGCTCCCCCGGGCTAGCGGGATCCTACGAGCAGTACTTC. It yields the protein CASSSPGLAGSYEQYF.

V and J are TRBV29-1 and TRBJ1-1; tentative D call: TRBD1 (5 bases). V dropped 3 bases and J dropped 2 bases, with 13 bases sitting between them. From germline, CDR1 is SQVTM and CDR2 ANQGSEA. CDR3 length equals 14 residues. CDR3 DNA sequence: TGCAGCGTTGAGCGCCAGGGATTTAACACTGAAGCTTTCTTT. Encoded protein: CSVERQGFNTEAFF.

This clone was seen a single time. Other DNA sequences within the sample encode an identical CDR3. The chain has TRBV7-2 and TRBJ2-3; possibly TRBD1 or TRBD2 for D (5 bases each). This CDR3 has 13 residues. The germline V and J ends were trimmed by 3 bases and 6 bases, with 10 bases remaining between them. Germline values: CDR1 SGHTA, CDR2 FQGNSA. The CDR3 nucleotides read TGTGCCAGCAGCTTGGGACCGGGGGATACGCAGTATTTT. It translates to CASSLGPGDTQYF.

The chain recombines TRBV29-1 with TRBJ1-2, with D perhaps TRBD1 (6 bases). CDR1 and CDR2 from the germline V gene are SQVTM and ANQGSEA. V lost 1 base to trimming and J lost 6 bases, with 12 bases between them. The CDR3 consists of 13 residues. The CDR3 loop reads CSVEAQGYHGYTF. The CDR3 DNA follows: TGCAGCGTTGAAGCCCAGGGGTATCATGGCTACACCTTC.

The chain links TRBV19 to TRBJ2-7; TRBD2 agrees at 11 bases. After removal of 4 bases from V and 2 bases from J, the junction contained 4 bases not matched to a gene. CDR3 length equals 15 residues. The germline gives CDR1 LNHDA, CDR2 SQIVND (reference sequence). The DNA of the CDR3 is TGTGCCAGTAGTACGACTAGCGGGGACACCTACGAGCAGTACTTC. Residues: CASSTTSGDTYEQYF.

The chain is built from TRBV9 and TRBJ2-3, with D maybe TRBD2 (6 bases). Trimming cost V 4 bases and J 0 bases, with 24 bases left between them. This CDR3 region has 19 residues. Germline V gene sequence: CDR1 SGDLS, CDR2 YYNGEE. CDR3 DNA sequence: TGTGCCAGCAGCCCCCGACTAGGGACCTCTAACTTTAGCACAGATACGCAGTATTTT. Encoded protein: CASSPRLGTSNFSTDTQYF.

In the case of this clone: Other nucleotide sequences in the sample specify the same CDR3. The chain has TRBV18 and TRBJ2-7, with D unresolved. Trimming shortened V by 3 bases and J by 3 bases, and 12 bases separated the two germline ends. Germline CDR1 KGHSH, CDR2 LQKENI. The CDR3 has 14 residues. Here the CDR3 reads CASSPGASSYEQYF. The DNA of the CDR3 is TGTGCCAGCTCACCCGGAGCCTCGAGCTACGAGCAGTACTTC.

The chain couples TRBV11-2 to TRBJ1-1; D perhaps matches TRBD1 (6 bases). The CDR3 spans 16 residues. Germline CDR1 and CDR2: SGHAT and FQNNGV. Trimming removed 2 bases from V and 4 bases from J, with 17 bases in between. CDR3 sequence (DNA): TGTGCCAGCAGCTTAAAAACCACACAGGGCCGCACTGAAGCTTTCTTT. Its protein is CASSLKTTQGRTEAFF.

CDR3 protein: CARRGSEEISYNEQFF. The CDR3 DNA follows: TGTGCCAGAAGGGGGTCTGAGGAGATTAGTTACAATGAGCAGTTCTTC. The chain links TRBV5-3 to TRBJ2-1; D remains unclear. TRBV5-3 falls under the ORF class, with uncertain function. The CDR3 covers 16 residues. V was pared by 5 bases and J by 4 bases, with 19 bases between.

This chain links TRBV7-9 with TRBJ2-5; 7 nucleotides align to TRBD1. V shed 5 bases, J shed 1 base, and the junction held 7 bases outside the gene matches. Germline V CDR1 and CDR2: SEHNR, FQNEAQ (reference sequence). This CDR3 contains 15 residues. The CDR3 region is CASSRPTGTQETQYF. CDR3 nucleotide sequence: TGTGCCAGCAGCCGACCGACAGGGACCCAAGAGACCCAGTACTTC.

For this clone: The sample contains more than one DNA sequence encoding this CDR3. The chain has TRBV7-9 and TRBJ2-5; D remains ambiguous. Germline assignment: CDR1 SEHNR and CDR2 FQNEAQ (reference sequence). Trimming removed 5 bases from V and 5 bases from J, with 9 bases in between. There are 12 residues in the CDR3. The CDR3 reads CASSPPGETQYF. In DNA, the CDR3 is TGTGCCAGCAGCCCCCCTGGGGAGACCCAGTACTTC.

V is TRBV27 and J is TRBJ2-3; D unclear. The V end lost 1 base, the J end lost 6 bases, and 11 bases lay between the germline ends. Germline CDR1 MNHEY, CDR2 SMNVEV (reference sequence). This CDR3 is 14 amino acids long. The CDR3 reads CASSLFLPGDTQYF. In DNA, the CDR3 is TGTGCCAGCAGTTTATTCCTCCCCGGGGATACGCAGTATTTT.